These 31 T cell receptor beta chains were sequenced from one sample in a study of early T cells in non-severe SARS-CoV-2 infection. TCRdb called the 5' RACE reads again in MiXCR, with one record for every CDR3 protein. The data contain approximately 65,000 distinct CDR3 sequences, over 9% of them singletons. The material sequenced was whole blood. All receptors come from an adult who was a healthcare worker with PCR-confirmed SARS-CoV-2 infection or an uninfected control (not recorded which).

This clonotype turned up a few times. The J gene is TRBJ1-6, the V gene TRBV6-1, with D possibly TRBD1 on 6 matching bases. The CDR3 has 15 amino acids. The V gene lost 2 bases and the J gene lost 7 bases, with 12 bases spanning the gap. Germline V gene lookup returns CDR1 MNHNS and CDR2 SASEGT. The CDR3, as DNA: TGTGCCAGCAGTGAACGGTTCGGACAGAATTCACCCCTCCACTTT. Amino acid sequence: CASSERFGQNSPLHF.

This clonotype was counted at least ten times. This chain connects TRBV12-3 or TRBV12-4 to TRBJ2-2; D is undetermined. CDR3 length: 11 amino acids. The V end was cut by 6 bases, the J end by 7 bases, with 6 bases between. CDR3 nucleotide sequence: TGTGCCAGCAGCCCTTTCGGGGAGCTGTTTTTT. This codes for CASSPFGELFF.

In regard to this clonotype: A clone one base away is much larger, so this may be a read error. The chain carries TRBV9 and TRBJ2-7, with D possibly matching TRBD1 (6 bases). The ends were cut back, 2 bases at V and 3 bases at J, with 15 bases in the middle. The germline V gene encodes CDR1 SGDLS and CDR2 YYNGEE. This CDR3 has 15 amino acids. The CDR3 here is CASSVDRDTIYEQYF. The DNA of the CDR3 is TGTGCCAGCAGCGTCGACCGGGACACGATCTACGAGCAGTACTTC.

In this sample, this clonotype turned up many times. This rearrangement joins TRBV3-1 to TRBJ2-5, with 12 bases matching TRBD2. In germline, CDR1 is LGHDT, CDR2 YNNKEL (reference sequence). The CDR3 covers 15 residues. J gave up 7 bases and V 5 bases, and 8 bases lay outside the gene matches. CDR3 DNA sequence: TGTGCCAGCAGCTTTGGACTAGCGGGGTTTACGACCCAGTACTTC. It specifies CASSFGLAGFTTQYF.

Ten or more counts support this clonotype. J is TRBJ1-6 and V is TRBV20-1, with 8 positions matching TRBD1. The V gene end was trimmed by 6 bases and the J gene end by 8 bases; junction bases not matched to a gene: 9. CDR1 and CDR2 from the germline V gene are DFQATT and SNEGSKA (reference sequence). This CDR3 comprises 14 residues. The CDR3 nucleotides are TGCAGTGCCAGTTCCGGGACAGGAGATTCACCCCTCCACTTT. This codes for CSASSGTGDSPLHF.

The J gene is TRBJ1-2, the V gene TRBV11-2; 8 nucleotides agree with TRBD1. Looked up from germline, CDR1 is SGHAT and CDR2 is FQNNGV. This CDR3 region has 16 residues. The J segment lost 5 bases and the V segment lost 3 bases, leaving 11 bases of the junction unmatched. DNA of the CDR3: TGTGCCAGCAGCTTTGGACAGGGTATTTGGGCTTATGGCTACACCTTC. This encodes CASSFGQGIWAYGYTF.

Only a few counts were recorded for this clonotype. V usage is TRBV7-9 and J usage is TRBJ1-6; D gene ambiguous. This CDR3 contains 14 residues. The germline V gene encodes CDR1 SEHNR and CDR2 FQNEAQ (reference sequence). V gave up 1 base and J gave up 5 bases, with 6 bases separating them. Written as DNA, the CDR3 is TGTGCCAGCAGCTTAGGGGTTAATAATTCACCCCTCCACTTT. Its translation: CASSLGVNNSPLHF.

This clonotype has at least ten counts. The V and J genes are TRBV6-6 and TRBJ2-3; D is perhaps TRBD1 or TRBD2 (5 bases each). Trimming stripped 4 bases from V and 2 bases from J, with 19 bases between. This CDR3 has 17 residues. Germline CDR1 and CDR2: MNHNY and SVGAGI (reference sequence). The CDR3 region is CASSLYLGGLVTDTQYF. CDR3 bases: TGTGCCAGCAGTTTGTATCTTGGGGGATTAGTCACAGATACGCAGTATTTT.

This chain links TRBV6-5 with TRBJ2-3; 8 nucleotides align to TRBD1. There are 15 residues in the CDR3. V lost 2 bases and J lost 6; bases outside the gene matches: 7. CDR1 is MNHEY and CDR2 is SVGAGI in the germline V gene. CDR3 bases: TGTGCCAGCAGTTACCTTGGACAGGGTGACGATACGCAGTATTTT. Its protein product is CASSYLGQGDDTQYF.

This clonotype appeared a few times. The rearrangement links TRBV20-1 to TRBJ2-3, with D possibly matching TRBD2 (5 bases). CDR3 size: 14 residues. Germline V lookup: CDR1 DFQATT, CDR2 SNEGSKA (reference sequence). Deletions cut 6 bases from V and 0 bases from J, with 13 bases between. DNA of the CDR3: TGCAGTGCCCCGCGGGTGACTAGCACAGATACGCAGTATTTT. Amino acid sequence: CSAPRVTSTDTQYF.

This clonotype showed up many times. CDR3: CSVERTSGETQYF. CDR3 nucleotide sequence: TGCAGCGTTGAGAGGACTAGCGGAGAGACCCAGTACTTC. This chain joins TRBV29-1 and TRBJ2-5, with TRBD2 matching over 10 bases. The CDR3 loop spans 13 amino acids. With 3 bases clipped from V and 4 bases from J, the junction kept 2 bases outside the gene matches. Germline CDR1 SQVTM, CDR2 ANQGSEA.

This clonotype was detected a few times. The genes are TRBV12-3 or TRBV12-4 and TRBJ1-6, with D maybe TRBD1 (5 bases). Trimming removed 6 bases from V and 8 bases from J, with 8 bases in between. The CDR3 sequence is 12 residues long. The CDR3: CASSPGHSPLHF. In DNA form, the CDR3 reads TGTGCCAGCAGCCCAGGGCATTCACCCCTCCACTTT.

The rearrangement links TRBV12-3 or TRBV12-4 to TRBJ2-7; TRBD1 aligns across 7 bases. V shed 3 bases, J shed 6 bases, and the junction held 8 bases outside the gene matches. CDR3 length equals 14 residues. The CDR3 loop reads CASSFLQGVGEQYF. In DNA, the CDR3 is TGTGCCAGCAGTTTTCTGCAGGGGGTGGGCGAGCAGTACTTC.

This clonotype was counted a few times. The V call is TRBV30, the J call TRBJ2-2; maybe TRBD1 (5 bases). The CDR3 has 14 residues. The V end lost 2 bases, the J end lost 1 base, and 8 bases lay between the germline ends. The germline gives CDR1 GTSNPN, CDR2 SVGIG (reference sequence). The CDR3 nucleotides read TGTGCCTGGAGTTGGGGCAAGAACACCGGGGAGCTGTTTTTT. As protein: CAWSWGKNTGELFF. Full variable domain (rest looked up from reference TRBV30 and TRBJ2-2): SQTIHQWPATLVQPVGSPLSLECTVEGTSNPNLYWYRQAAGRGLQLLFYSVGIGQISSEVPQNLSASRPQDRQFILSSKKLLLSDSGFYLCAWSWGKNTGELFFGEGSRLTVL.

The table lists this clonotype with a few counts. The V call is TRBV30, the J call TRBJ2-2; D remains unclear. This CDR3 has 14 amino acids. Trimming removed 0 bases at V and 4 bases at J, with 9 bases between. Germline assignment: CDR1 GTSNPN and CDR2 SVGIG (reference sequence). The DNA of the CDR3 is TGTGCCTGGAGTGTACCAGAAAGCACCGGGGAGCTGTTTTTT. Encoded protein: CAWSVPESTGELFF.

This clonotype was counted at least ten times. CDR3 nucleotides: TGTGCCAGCAGTCCGCTGCCAGGGCCTGGGGCCAACGTCCTGACTTTC. Translating it yields CASSPLPGPGANVLTF. V and J are TRBV12-3 or TRBV12-4 and TRBJ2-6; TRBD1 might be the D (5 bases). This CDR3 comprises 16 residues. The V gene lost 5 bases and the J gene lost 2 bases, with 13 bases spanning the gap.

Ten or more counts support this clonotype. The CDR3 DNA reads as TGTGCCACCAGGTCCCCCGGGTCCAACTATGGCTACACCTTC. This sequence encodes CATRSPGSNYGYTF. The chain recombines TRBV10-3 with TRBJ1-2; D is unresolved. CDR1 ENHRY and CDR2 SYGVKD come from the germline V gene. CDR3 size: 14 residues. The V end was cut by 10 bases, the J end by 2 bases, with 17 bases between.

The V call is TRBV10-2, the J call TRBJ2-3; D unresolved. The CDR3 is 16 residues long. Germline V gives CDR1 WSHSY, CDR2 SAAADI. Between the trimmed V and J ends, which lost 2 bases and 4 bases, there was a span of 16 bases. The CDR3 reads CASSEPPSRPADTQYF. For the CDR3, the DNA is TGCGCCAGCAGTGAGCCCCCATCCCGACCTGCAGATACGCAGTATTTT.

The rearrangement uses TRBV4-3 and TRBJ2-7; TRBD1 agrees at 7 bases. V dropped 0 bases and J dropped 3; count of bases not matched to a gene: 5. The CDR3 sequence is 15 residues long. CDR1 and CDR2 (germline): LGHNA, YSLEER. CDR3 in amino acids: CASSQDRAGGYEQYF. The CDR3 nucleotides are TGCGCCAGCAGCCAAGATCGCGCAGGGGGCTACGAGCAGTACTTC.

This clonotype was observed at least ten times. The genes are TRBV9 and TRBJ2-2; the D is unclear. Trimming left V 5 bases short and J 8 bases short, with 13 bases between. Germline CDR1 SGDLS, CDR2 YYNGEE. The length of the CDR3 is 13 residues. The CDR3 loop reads CASRAYAAGELFF. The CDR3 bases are TGTGCCAGCAGGGCCTATGCCGCTGGGGAGCTGTTTTTT.

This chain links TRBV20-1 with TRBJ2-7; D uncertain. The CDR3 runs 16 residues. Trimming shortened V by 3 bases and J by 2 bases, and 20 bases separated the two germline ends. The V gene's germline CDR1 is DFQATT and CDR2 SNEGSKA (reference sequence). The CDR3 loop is CSASYTLGSTPYEQYF. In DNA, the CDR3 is TGCAGTGCTAGCTACACCCTCGGCTCGACTCCCTACGAGCAGTACTTC.

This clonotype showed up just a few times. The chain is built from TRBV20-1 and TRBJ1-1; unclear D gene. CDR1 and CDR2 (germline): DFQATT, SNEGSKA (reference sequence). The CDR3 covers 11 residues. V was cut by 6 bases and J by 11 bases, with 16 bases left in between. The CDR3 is CSARTDPGAFF. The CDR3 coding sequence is TGCAGTGCGAGGACGGACCCTGGGGCTTTCTTT.

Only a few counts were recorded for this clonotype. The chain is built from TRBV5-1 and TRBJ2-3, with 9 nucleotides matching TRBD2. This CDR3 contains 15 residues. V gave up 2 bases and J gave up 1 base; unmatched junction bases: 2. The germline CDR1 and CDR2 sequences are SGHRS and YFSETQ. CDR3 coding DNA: TGCGCCAGCAGCTTCCAGCGGGGGGGCACAGATACGCAGTATTTT. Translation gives CASSFQRGGTDTQYF.

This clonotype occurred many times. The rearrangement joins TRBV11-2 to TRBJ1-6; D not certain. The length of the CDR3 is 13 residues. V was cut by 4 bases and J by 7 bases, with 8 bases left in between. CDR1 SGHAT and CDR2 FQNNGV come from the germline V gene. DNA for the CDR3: TGTGCCAGCAGCTCGAATCAGAATTCACCCCTCCACTTT. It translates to CASSSNQNSPLHF.

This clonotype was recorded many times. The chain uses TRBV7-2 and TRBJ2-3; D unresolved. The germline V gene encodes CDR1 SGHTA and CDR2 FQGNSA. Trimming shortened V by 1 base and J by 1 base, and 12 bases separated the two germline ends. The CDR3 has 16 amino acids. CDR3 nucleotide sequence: TGTGCCAGCAGCTTAGGAGACGTAGGTGGCACAGATACGCAGTATTTT. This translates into CASSLGDVGGTDTQYF.

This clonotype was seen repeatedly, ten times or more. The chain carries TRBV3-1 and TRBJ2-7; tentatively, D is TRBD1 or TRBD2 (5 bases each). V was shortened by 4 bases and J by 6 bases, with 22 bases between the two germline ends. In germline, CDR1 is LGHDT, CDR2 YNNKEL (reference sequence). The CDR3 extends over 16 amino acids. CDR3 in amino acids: CASSPNQRGGKSEQYF. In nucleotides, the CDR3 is TGTGCCAGCAGCCCGAACCAACGTGGGGGTAAGTCCGAGCAGTACTTC.

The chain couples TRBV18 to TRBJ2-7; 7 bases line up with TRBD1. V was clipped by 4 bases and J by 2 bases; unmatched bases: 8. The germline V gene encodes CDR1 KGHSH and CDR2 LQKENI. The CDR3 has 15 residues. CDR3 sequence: CASSLGTASTYEQYF. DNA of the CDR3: TGTGCCAGCTCACTCGGGACAGCCTCAACCTACGAGCAGTACTTC.

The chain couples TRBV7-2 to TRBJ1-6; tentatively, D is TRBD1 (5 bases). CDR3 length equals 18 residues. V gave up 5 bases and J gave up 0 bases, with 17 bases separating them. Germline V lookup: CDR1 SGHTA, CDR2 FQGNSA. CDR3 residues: CASSVGRRGTSYNSPLHF. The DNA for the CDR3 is TGTGCCAGCAGCGTAGGACGGCGGGGGACCTCCTATAATTCACCCCTCCACTTT. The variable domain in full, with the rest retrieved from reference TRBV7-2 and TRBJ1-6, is GAGVSQSPSNKVTEKGKDVELRCDPISGHTALYWYRQSLGQGLEFLIYFQGNSAPDKSGLPSDRFSAERTGGSVSTLTIQRTQQEDSAVYLCASSVGRRGTSYNSPLHFGNGTRLTVT.

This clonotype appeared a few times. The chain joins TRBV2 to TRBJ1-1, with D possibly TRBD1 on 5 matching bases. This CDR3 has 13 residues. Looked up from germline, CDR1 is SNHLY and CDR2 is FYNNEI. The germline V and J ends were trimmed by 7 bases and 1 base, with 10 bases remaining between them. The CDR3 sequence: CASTEGRNTEAFF. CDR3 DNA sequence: TGTGCCAGCACTGAGGGGAGGAACACTGAAGCTTTCTTT. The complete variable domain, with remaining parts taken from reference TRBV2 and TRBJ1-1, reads EPEVTQTPSHQVTQMGQEVILRCVPISNHLYFYWYRQILGQKVEFLVSFYNNEISEKSEIFDDQFSVERPDGSNFTLKIRSTKLEDSAMYFCASTEGRNTEAFFGQGTRLTVV.

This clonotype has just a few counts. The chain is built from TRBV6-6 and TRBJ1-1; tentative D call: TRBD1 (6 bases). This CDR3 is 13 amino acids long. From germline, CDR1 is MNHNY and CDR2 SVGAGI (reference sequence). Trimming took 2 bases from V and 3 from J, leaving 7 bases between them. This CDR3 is CASSYEGDTEAFF. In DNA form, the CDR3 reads TGTGCCAGCAGTTACGAGGGGGACACTGAAGCTTTCTTT.

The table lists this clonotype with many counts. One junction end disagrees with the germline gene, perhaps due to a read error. As DNA, the CDR3 is TGTGCTAGCAGCTTAGCACAGGGGAGTATGCAAGAGACCCAGTACTTC. This sequence encodes CASSLAQGSMQETQYF. The chain couples TRBV7-7 to TRBJ2-5; the match to TRBD1 covers 7 bases. The germline V gene has CDR1 SSHAT and CDR2 FNYEAQ (reference sequence). CDR3 length: 16 residues.